Each of the 11 T cell receptor beta chains below was sequenced from the same sample in a study of control samples from healthy donors and cancer patients. Profiling relied on immunoSEQ multiplex PCR, and the TCRdb table lists in-frame clones only, not all of them. This sample has around 41,000 clones; over 70% occur once, and the top ten carry about a fifth. Material for sequencing was PBMCs. The receptors here all came from an older woman with lung cancer.

V and J are TRBV6-2 or TRBV6-3 and TRBJ1-5; no reliable D call. Deletions cut 1 base from V and 7 bases from J, with 5 bases between. This CDR3 has 12 residues. Germline CDR1 and CDR2: MNHEY and SVGEGT. This CDR3 is CASSYFSQPQHF. The CDR3 DNA follows: TGTGCCAGCAGTTACTTCTCCCAGCCCCAGCATTTT.

This chain links TRBV15 with TRBJ2-2; D is unclear. The CDR3 sequence is 14 residues long. V was clipped by 2 bases and J by 4 bases, with 8 bases between them. Germline V CDR1 and CDR2: LNHNV, YYDKDF (reference sequence). CDR3: CATSRSKGTGELFF. CDR3 bases: TGTGCCACCAGCAGATCTAAAGGCACCGGGGAGCTGTTTTTT.

The chain uses TRBV4-3 and TRBJ2-1, with a tentative D call TRBD2 (7 bases). Germline V lookup: CDR1 LGHNA, CDR2 YSLEER. Trimming pared 0 bases from V and 0 bases from J, leaving 12 bases between. The CDR3 runs 17 residues. CDR3 nucleotides: TGCGCCAGCAGCCAAGATCTCGGGGGGCTCTCCTACAATGAGCAGTTCTTC. Translating it yields CASSQDLGGLSYNEQFF.

DNA of the CDR3: TGTGCCAGCAGCCAAGATGGGACAGGATCACCCCTCCACTTT. It codes for CASSQDGTGSPLHF. The chain uses TRBV3-1 (or the pseudogene TRBV3-2) and TRBJ1-6, with TRBD1 matching 8 bases. Germline values: CDR1 LGHDT, CDR2 YNNKEL (reference sequence). CDR3 length: 14 amino acids. Unmatched junction bases numbered 2, after V lost 0 bases and J lost 10 bases.

This rearrangement joins TRBV2 to TRBJ2-7; D might be TRBD1 (6 bases). Germline V gene lookup returns CDR1 SNHLY and CDR2 FYNNEI. This CDR3 is 12 amino acids long. Trimming removed 11 bases at V and 3 bases at J, with 14 bases between. CDR3 region: CAGGGSSYEQYF. CDR3 nucleotide sequence: TGTGCCGGTGGGGGCAGCAGCTACGAGCAGTACTTC.

The V call is TRBV27, the J call TRBJ1-2; TRBD1 aligns across 9 bases. J was trimmed by 8 bases and V by 6 bases; bases with no gene match: 7. Per germline, CDR1 MNHEY and CDR2 SMNVEV (reference sequence). The length of the CDR3 is 13 residues. In DNA, the CDR3 is TGTGCCAGCAGATTACAGGGGGCACGGGGCTACACCTTC. Its protein is CASRLQGARGYTF.

The chain recombines TRBV6-4 with TRBJ2-3; D is undetermined. V was pared by 7 bases and J by 2 bases, with 13 bases between. This CDR3 has 14 residues. The germline V gene encodes CDR1 MRHNA and CDR2 SNTAGT. The CDR3 region is CASTRLSSTDTQYF. The DNA of the CDR3 is TGTGCCAGCACCCGACTCTCTTCCACAGATACGCAGTATTTT.

The V gene is TRBV19, the J gene TRBJ2-1; TRBD2 agrees at 11 bases. The J segment lost 12 bases and the V segment lost 5 bases, leaving 9 bases of the junction unmatched. Germline CDR1 and CDR2: LNHDA and SQIVND (reference sequence). The CDR3 is 14 amino acids. The CDR3 sequence: CASSVAGGPSGQFF. For the CDR3, the DNA is TGTGCCAGTAGTGTAGCGGGAGGGCCCTCGGGGCAGTTCTTC.

J is TRBJ2-2 and V is TRBV15; D assignment may be TRBD1 or TRBD2 (5 bases each). The length of the CDR3 is 14 residues. The V gene lost 1 base and the J gene lost 6 bases, with 9 bases spanning the gap. CDR1 and CDR2 (germline): LNHNV, YYDKDF (reference sequence). CDR3 nucleotides: TGTGCCACCAGCAGAGGGGACGTTGCCGGGGAGCTGTTTTTT. Its translation: CATSRGDVAGELFF.

The chain links TRBV7-8 to TRBJ2-1; D is perhaps TRBD1 or TRBD2 (5 bases each). Germline CDR1 reads SGHVS; CDR2 reads FQNEAQ. This CDR3 is 15 amino acids long. The germline V and J ends were trimmed by 1 base and 12 bases, with 19 bases remaining between them. DNA for the CDR3: TGTGCCAGCAGCTTAGGGCGTGGGGGTTCTTATGTGCAGTTCTTC. Protein sequence: CASSLGRGGSYVQFF.

The chain links TRBV24-1 to TRBJ2-3; 11 bases are a match to TRBD1. The germline gives CDR1 KGHDR, CDR2 SFDVKD. The V and J ends lost 3 bases and 5 bases, in that order; junction bases with no gene match: 6. The CDR3 totals 16 residues. This chain's CDR3 is CATSDSGQGAVDTQYF. CDR3 bases: TGTGCCACCAGTGATAGCGGACAGGGGGCGGTAGATACGCAGTATTTT.